One sample yielded the 28 T cell receptor beta chains listed below, sequenced in a study of T cells in Graves' hyperthyroidism and ophthalmopathy. RNA transcripts served as the template for amplifying TCR beta CDR3 regions. HTBI primers were employed in a first-round RT-PCR of the TCR CDR3. MiXCR, applied by TCRdb to the multiplex PCR reads, yields one record per CDR3 protein. The sample holds some 340,000 distinct CDR3 sequences, roughly 13% seen once. The sample consisted of blood. These TCRs come from a woman between 40 and 55 years old with Graves' ophthalmopathy.

This clonotype was seen at least ten times. The rearrangement links TRBV6-4 to TRBJ2-3, with 7 nucleotides matching TRBD1. Unmatched junction bases numbered 10, after V lost 10 bases and J lost 9 bases. Germline assignment: CDR1 MRHNA and CDR2 SNTAGT. The CDR3 length is 12 residues. CDR3 DNA: TGTGCCAAGGGGGCGCCGATATGGACGCAGTATTTT. Its translation is CAKGAPIWTQYF.

This clonotype was picked up a small number of times. The V and J genes are TRBV15 and TRBJ1-5; D gene unclear. V gave up 3 bases and J gave up 3 bases, with 6 bases separating them. In germline, CDR1 is LNHNV, CDR2 YYDKDF (reference sequence). The CDR3 runs 13 residues. CDR3 in amino acids: CATSRITNQPQHF. The CDR3 region has the DNA TGTGCCACCAGCAGGATTACCAATCAGCCCCAGCATTTT. Supplemented by reference TRBV15 and TRBJ1-5, the full variable domain reads DAMVIQNPRYQVTQFGKPVTLSCSQTLNHNVMYWYQQKSSQAPKLLFHYYDKDFNNEADTPDNFQSRRPNTSFCFLDIRSPGLGDTAMYLCATSRITNQPQHFGDGTRLSIL.

The chain employs TRBV4-2 and TRBJ2-7, with D possibly being TRBD1 or TRBD2 (6 bases each). Germline CDR1 and CDR2: LGHNA and YNFKEQ. CDR3 length: 15 residues. V lost 5 bases to trimming and J lost 2 bases, with 16 bases between them. In nucleotides, the CDR3 is TGTGCCAGCAGCGTCATGCGGGACACTACCTACGAGCAGTACTTC. This translates into CASSVMRDTTYEQYF.

This clonotype was detected many times. The chain recombines TRBV2 with TRBJ2-3; D call uncertain. CDR1 is SNHLY and CDR2 is FYNNEI in the germline V gene. This CDR3 is built from 13 residues. Trimming cost V 6 bases and J 2 bases, with 9 bases left between them. CDR3 DNA: TGTGCCAGCAGCCAAAGGCTCACAGATACGCAGTATTTT. Encoded protein: CASSQRLTDTQYF. Full variable domain (remainder filled in from reference TRBV2 and TRBJ2-3): EPEVTQTPSHQVTQMGQEVILRCVPISNHLYFYWYRQILGQKVEFLVSFYNNEISEKSEIFDDQFSVERPDGSNFTLKIRSTKLEDSAMYFCASSQRLTDTQYFGPGTRLTVL.

This rearrangement joins TRBV7-2 to TRBJ1-3; D gene unclear. CDR1 SGHTA and CDR2 FQGNSA come from the germline V gene. Trimming cost V 1 base and J 1 base, with 5 bases left between them. The CDR3 runs to 14 residues. CDR3 loop: CASSLETSGNTIYF. The CDR3, as DNA: TGTGCCAGCAGCTTAGAGACATCTGGAAACACCATATATTTT.

The table lists this clonotype with many counts. The chain recombines TRBV24-1 with TRBJ2-2; TRBD2 matches at 8 bases. V dropped 3 bases and J dropped 0; count of bases not matched to a gene: 14. The length of the CDR3 is 20 residues. Per germline, CDR1 KGHDR and CDR2 SFDVKD. The CDR3 DNA reads as TGTGCCACCAGTGATCCTGCCGGGACTAGGGTGGGTCCGAACACCGGGGAGCTGTTTTTT. Amino acid sequence: CATSDPAGTRVGPNTGELFF.

This clonotype came up many times. The rearrangement links TRBV9 to TRBJ1-2; possibly TRBD1 for D (6 bases). CDR3 length: 15 amino acids. V lost 2 bases and J lost 4, with 15 bases in between. CDR1 is SGDLS and CDR2 is YYNGEE in the germline V gene. The CDR3 sequence is CASSVLGGVGYGYTF. In DNA, the CDR3 is TGTGCCAGCAGCGTCCTTGGGGGCGTTGGCTATGGCTACACCTTC.

This clonotype was counted ten times or more. The gene calls are TRBV19 and TRBJ2-5; 7 nucleotides agree with TRBD2. Unmatched junction bases numbered 30, after V lost 3 bases and J lost 5 bases. Germline CDR1 and CDR2: LNHDA and SQIVND (reference sequence). The CDR3 length is 22 residues. CDR3 DNA: TGTGCCAGTAGTATGGTCGTCTCCGGAGGATTAGGCGGGAGCCTAAGAAGGGAGACCCAGTACTTC. This translates into CASSMVVSGGLGGSLRRETQYF.

This chain uses TRBV2 with TRBJ1-5; D not resolved. V gave up 3 bases and J gave up 1 base, with 4 bases separating them. This CDR3 comprises 13 residues. Germline V gives CDR1 SNHLY, CDR2 FYNNEI. The CDR3 bases are TGTGCCAGCAGTGATAAAAGCAATCAGCCCCAGCATTTT. Encoded protein: CASSDKSNQPQHF.

This chain uses TRBV5-1 with TRBJ2-7, with TRBD1 identical over 8 bases. This CDR3 spans 14 amino acids. Trimming took 0 bases from V and 7 from J; bases not matched to a gene: 6. CDR1 is SGHRS and CDR2 is YFSETQ in the germline V gene. The CDR3 sequence is CASSLDWQGAEQYF. For the CDR3, the DNA is TGCGCCAGCAGCTTGGATTGGCAGGGGGCAGAGCAGTACTTC.

There are many counts of this clonotype. The V call is TRBV7-8, the J call TRBJ1-6; the D gene is possibly TRBD1 (5 bases). Germline CDR1 is SGHVS and CDR2 is FQNEAQ. The CDR3 sequence is 16 residues long. Trimming shortened V by 1 base and J by 9 bases, and 16 bases separated the two germline ends. CDR3 sequence: CASSLGWDVDPSPLHF. DNA for the CDR3: TGTGCCAGCAGCTTAGGCTGGGACGTGGATCCTTCACCCCTCCACTTT.

This clonotype was recorded many times. V usage is TRBV28 and J usage is TRBJ2-7; D unclear. The CDR3 length is 12 residues. Germline-derived CDR1 and CDR2 are MDHEN and SYDVKM. V dropped 1 base and J dropped 5 bases, with 6 bases sitting between them. Here the CDR3 reads CASSLYPHEQYF. In DNA form, the CDR3 reads TGTGCCAGCAGTTTATACCCACACGAGCAGTACTTC.

Only a few counts were recorded for this clonotype. One end of the junction varies from germline; a read error may be responsible. The chain is built from TRBV12-3 or TRBV12-4 and TRBJ2-5; 10 nucleotides agree with TRBD2. The CDR3 is made up of 14 amino acids. The CDR3 DNA follows: TGTGCCAGCCGTTTAGCGGGGGGCCGAGAGACCCAGTACTTC. Translating gives CASRLAGGRETQYF.

This clonotype was counted ten times or more. The gene calls are TRBV20-1 and TRBJ2-7; 11 bases match TRBD2. The V segment lost 1 base and the J segment 5 bases; nucleotides outside the gene matches: 7. CDR3 size: 15 residues. From germline, CDR1 is DFQATT and CDR2 SNEGSKA (reference sequence). CDR3: CSARGVAGGSHEQYF. In DNA, the CDR3 is TGCAGTGCTAGAGGGGTAGCGGGAGGGTCGCACGAGCAGTACTTC.

This clonotype was counted ten times or more. This sequence joins TRBV7-2 and TRBJ1-4, with unresolved D. The CDR3 extends over 14 amino acids. Germline CDR1 is SGHTA and CDR2 is FQGNSA. The V and J ends lost 3 bases and 7 bases respectively, with 12 bases between them. The CDR3 spells CASSLGGRGEKLFF. CDR3 coding DNA: TGTGCCAGCAGCTTGGGCGGGAGAGGTGAAAAACTGTTTTTT.

This clonotype was detected many times. The gene calls are TRBV12-3 or TRBV12-4 and TRBJ2-1; D may be TRBD2 (5 bases). Trimming took 5 bases from V and 8 from J, leaving 7 bases between them. This CDR3 is built from 11 residues. CDR3 DNA: TGTGCCAGCAGTACTAGTGATGAGCAGTTCTTC. Translation gives CASSTSDEQFF.

The chain has TRBV14 and TRBJ2-7; 11 nucleotides match TRBD2. V gave up 3 bases and J gave up 3 bases; unmatched junction bases: 4. Germline V gene sequence: CDR1 SGHDN, CDR2 FVKESK. This CDR3 spans 15 amino acids. The CDR3 DNA reads as TGTGCCAGCAGCCAGGGACTAGCGGCTTTCTACGAGCAGTACTTC. This encodes CASSQGLAAFYEQYF. Full variable domain (missing parts from reference TRBV14 and TRBJ2-7): EAGVTQFPSHSVIEKGQTVTLRCDPISGHDNLYWYRRVMGKEIKFLLHFVKESKQDESGMPNNRFLAERTGGTYSTLKVQPAELEDSGVYFCASSQGLAAFYEQYFGPGTRLTVT.

This clonotype was seen many times. The genes are TRBV7-9 and TRBJ2-1, with a tentative D call TRBD2 (6 bases). V was pared by 5 bases and J by 9 bases, with 11 bases between. This CDR3 comprises 12 residues. Looked up from germline, CDR1 is SEHNR and CDR2 is FQNEAQ (reference sequence). CDR3 coding DNA: TGTGCCAGCAGCGGGAGGTCGGTTGAGCAGTTCTTC. This codes for CASSGRSVEQFF. Full variable domain (rest looked up from reference TRBV7-9 and TRBJ2-1): DTGVSQNPRHKITKRGQNVTFRCDPISEHNRLYWYRQTLGQGPEFLTYFQNEAQLEKSRLLSDRFSAERPKGSFSTLEIQRTEQGDSAMYLCASSGRSVEQFFGPGTRLTVL.

With regard to this clonotype: A much larger clone differs from this one at a single base, so this may be a read error. This rearrangement joins TRBV11-2 to TRBJ1-2; tentative D call: TRBD1 (5 bases). CDR3 length equals 13 residues. Germline CDR1 SGHAT, CDR2 FQNNGV. The V and J ends lost 5 bases and 6 bases respectively, with 13 bases between them. CDR3 sequence reads: CASSLDNRDGYTF. CDR3 DNA: TGTGCCAGCAGCCTGGACAATAGGGATGGCTACACCTTC.

This chain joins TRBV5-1 and TRBJ2-5; 13 nucleotides agree with TRBD2. With V trimmed by 5 bases and J by 3 bases, 4 bases remained unmatched. The CDR3 totals 15 residues. Germline loops: CDR1 SGHRS, CDR2 YFSETQ. DNA for the CDR3: TGCGCCAGCAGTTCCGGGACTAGCGGGAAAGAGACCCAGTACTTC. Amino acids: CASSSGTSGKETQYF.

This clonotype was counted a few times. This chain connects TRBV20-1 to TRBJ2-3; D gene unclear. There are 14 residues in the CDR3. Trimming stripped 3 bases from V and 6 bases from J, with 16 bases between. The V gene's germline CDR1 is DFQATT and CDR2 SNEGSKA (reference sequence). The CDR3 region has the DNA TGCAGTGCTAGGATTCCTATTGGGCCGGATACGCAGTATTTT. Its protein is CSARIPIGPDTQYF.

Only a few counts were recorded for this clonotype. The chain couples TRBV5-6 to TRBJ2-1, with 7 positions matching TRBD1. CDR3 size: 17 residues. V lost 3 bases, J lost 3 bases, and 12 bases stayed unmatched. The germline V gene has CDR1 SGHDT and CDR2 YYEEEE. CDR3 protein: CASSWNRQGRIYNEQFF. In DNA form, the CDR3 reads TGTGCCAGCAGCTGGAACCGACAGGGTCGGATCTACAATGAGCAGTTCTTC.

This clonotype has at least ten counts. The V and J genes are TRBV6-4 and TRBJ1-1; 7 positions agree with TRBD1. This CDR3 region has 14 residues. With 4 bases clipped from V and 1 base from J, the junction kept 3 bases outside the gene matches. Germline-derived CDR1 and CDR2 are MRHNA and SNTAGT. As DNA, the CDR3 is TGTGCCAGCAGTGTTGGGACAGAGAACACTGAAGCTTTCTTT. Its translation is CASSVGTENTEAFF.

The chain joins TRBV5-6 to TRBJ1-2, with TRBD1 identical over 7 bases. J lost 4 bases, V lost 6 bases, and 15 bases had no gene match. The V gene's germline CDR1 is SGHDT and CDR2 YYEEEE. The CDR3 totals 16 residues. The CDR3 sequence is CASTTAGGGLGYGYTF. The CDR3 DNA follows: TGTGCCAGCACCACCGCCGGAGGGGGCTTGGGCTATGGCTACACCTTC.

The CDR3 spells CASSQDRSLETQYF. The CDR3 DNA follows: TGCGCCAGCAGCCAAGATCGGAGCTTGGAGACCCAGTACTTC. The chain uses TRBV4-1 and TRBJ2-5; D is unresolved. Trimming removed 0 bases at V and 5 bases at J, with 10 bases between. Germline V gene lookup returns CDR1 MGHRA and CDR2 YSYEKL. This CDR3 contains 14 residues.

This clonotype was seen only a few times. V and J are TRBV5-1 and TRBJ2-5; D not certain. Germline CDR1 SGHRS, CDR2 YFSETQ. This CDR3 is built from 11 residues. V lost 5 bases and J lost 1, with 3 bases in between. The CDR3 nucleotides are TGCGCCAGCAGAACCCAAGAGACCCAGTACTTC. This gives the protein CASRTQETQYF.

This clonotype was observed at least ten times. This chain connects TRBV9 to TRBJ1-5, with 11 bases fitting TRBD1. Per germline, CDR1 SGDLS and CDR2 YYNGEE. Trimming removed 4 bases from V and 3 bases from J; junction bases left unmatched: 3. The CDR3 extends over 15 amino acids. In DNA form, the CDR3 reads TGTGCCAGCAGCCTGGGACAGGGGGTCAATCAGCCCCAGCATTTT. Translated, it gives CASSLGQGVNQPQHF.

This clonotype was seen repeatedly, ten times or more. The gene calls are TRBV6-1 and TRBJ2-7; 7 bases fit TRBD1. V gave up 6 bases and J gave up 2 bases; unmatched junction bases: 10. The CDR3 spans 15 residues. The germline CDR1 and CDR2 sequences are MNHNS and SASEGT. CDR3 sequence (DNA): TGTGCCAGCAGCACCACAGGGGCCAAAACCTACGAGCAGTACTTC. It is translated as CASSTTGAKTYEQYF.